The entry below gives a single T cell receptor beta chain sequence along with its context. The source of the sample is a study of blood T cell repertoires in COVID-19. This CDR3 contains 13 residues. Trimming cost V 7 bases and J 5 bases, with 14 bases left between them. Data came from immunoSEQ multiplex PCR; TCRdb stores just in-frame clones and leaves some out. The sample lists under 300,000 clones, approximately 80% occurring once. The sequence came from a woman between 40 and 55 years old with active or convalescent COVID-19. Sequencing was performed on peripheral blood. V usage is TRBV12-3 or TRBV12-4 and J usage is TRBJ1-2, with no clear D. The CDR3 loop is CASTPGGLYGYTF. The CDR3 DNA sequence: TGTGCCAGCACCCCGGGAGGGCTTTATGGCTACACCTTC.